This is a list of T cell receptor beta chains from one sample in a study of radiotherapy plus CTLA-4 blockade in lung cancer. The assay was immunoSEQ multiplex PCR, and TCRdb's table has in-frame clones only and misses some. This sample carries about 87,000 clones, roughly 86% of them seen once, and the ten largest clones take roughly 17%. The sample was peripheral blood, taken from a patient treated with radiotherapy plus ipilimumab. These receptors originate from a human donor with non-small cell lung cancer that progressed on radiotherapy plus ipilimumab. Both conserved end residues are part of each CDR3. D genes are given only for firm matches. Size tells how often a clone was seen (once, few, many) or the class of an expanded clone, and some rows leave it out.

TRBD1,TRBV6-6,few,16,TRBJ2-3,TGTGCCAGCAGTTACTTAGGGGACAGCCGGGCAGATACGCAGTATTTT,CASSYLGDSRADTQYF
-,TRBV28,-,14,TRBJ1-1,TGTGCCAGCAGTTTTGTTACGCAGGGAACTGAAGCTTTCTTT,CASSFVTQGTEAFF
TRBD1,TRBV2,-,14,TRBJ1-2,TGTGCCAGCACGGGACAGCCAGCTAACTATGGCTACACCTTC,CASTGQPANYGYTF
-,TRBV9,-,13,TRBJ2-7,TGTGCCAGCAGCGCCGTAGGGGAGAGGGAGCAGTACTTC,CASSAVGEREQYF
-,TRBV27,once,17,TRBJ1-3,TGTGCCAGCAGTTTATACGGGGGCGTCCTCTCTGGAAACACCATATATTTT,CASSLYGGVLSGNTIYF
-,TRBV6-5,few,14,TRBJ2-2,TGTGCCAGCAGTTACAATAGGGGGGCCGGGGAGCTGTTTTTT,CASSYNRGAGELFF
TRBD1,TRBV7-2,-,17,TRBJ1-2,TGTGCCAGCAGCTTGGAACCAAGTGACAGGGGGGGCTATGGCTACACCTTC,CASSLEPSDRGGYGYTF
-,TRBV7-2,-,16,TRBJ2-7,TGTGCCAGCAGCTTCCAAATTCCTACACAGGGAGGGGAGCAGTACTTC,CASSFQIPTQGGEQYF
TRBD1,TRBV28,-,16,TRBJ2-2,TGTGCCAGCAGCGAACAGGGGAGCGGGAACACCGGGGAGCTGTTTTTT,CASSEQGSGNTGELFF
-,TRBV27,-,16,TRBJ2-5,TGTGCCAGCAGTGGACTGGATGGGGCAGGCCAAGAGACCCAGTACTTC,CASSGLDGAGQETQYF
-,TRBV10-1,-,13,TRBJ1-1,TGCGCCAGCTTGGGACTGCAGAACACTGAAGCTTTCTTT,CASLGLQNTEAFF
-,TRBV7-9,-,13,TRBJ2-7,TGTGCCAGCAGCCTGGGACTCCTTCCCGAGCAGTACTTC,CASSLGLLPEQYF
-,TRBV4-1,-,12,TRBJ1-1,TGCGCCAGCAGCCAAATGAACACTGAAGCTTTCTTT,CASSQMNTEAFF
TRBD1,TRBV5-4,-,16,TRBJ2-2,TGTGCCGGAGGGACAGGGGGCGCAAAAACCACCGGGGAGCTGTTTTTT,CAGGTGGAKTTGELFF
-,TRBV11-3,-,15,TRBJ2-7,TGTGCCAGCAGCTTCCCACAGGGAGTGTCCTACGAGCAGTACTTC,CASSFPQGVSYEQYF
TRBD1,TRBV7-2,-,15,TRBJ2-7,TGTGCCAGCAGCTCAAGCCGGACAGGGATATACGAGCAGTACTTC,CASSSSRTGIYEQYF
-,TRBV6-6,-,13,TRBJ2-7,TGTGCCAGCAGTCCCATGGGCCCCTACGAGCAGTACTTC,CASSPMGPYEQYF
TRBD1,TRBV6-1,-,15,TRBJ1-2,TGTGCCAGCAGTGATCGGACAGGGGTTCACTATGGCTACACCTTC,CASSDRTGVHYGYTF
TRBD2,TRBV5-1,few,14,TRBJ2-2,TGCGCCAGCACGAGCGGGGGGGCCGCCGGGGAGCTGTTTTTT,CASTSGGAAGELFF
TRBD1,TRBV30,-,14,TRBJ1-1,TGTGCCTGGAGTCCACGGACAGGAAACACTGAAGCTTTCTTT,CAWSPRTGNTEAFF
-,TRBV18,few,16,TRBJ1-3,TGTGCCAGCTCACCCCCCGGCGGCAACTCTGGAAACACCATATATTTT,CASSPPGGNSGNTIYF
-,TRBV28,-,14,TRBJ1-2,TGTGCCAGCAGCTTCCCCTGGAGGGCCTATGGCTACACCTTC,CASSFPWRAYGYTF
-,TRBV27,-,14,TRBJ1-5,TGTGCCAGCTCCCCGGGTGCCGGCGGTCAGCCCCAGCATTTT,CASSPGAGGQPQHF
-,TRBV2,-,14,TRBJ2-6,TGTGCCAGCAGTCAGAACCTCGGGGCCAACGTCCTGACTTTC,CASSQNLGANVLTF
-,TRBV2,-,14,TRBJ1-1,TGTGCCAGCAAGGCCAGAGCCATTTCGCCTGAAGCTTTCTTT,CASKARAISPEAFF
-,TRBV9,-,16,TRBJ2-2,TGTGCCAGCAGCGCCCCGGCCCGAACTGACACCGGGGAGCTGTTTTTT,CASSAPARTDTGELFF
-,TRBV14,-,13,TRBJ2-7,TGTGCCAGCAGCCGACAGGCCTCCTACGAGCAGTACTTC,CASSRQASYEQYF
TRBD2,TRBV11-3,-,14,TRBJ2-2,TGTGCCAGCAGCGGACTAGCGGTAACCGGGGAGCTGTTTTTT,CASSGLAVTGELFF
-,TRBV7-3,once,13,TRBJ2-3,TGTGCCAGCAGCTTGTTATTAGAAGATACGCAGTATTTT,CASSLLLEDTQYF
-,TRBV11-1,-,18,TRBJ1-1,TGTGCCAGCAGCCCTTCCGGAACGGTGGTGTCCAGGGAGAGTGGAGCTTTCTTT,CASSPSGTVVSRESGAFF
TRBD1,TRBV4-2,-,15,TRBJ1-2,TGTGCCAGCAGCCAAGAGGCAGGGGGGAACACGGGCTACACCTTC,CASSQEAGGNTGYTF
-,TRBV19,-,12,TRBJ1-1,TGTGCCAGCCAGGGAGGAAGGACTGAAGCTTTCTTT,CASQGGRTEAFF
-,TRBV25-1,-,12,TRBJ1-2,TGTGCCAGCAGTGATCGGGGGTGGGGCTACACCTTC,CASSDRGWGYTF
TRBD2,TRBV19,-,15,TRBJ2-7,TGTGCCAGTAGTATGGGGAGCGGGAGGGGCTACGAGCAGTACTTC,CASSMGSGRGYEQYF
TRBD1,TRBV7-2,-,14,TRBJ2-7,TGTGCCAGCAGCTTAGCGAGGGACAGCTACGAGCAGTACTTC,CASSLARDSYEQYF
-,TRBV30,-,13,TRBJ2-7,TGTGCCTGGAGTAAAACGGGAGCCTCCGAGCAGTACTTC,CAWSKTGASEQYF
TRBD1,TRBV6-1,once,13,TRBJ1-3,TGTGCCGTGAGCCGACAGGGTCTGGACACCATATATTTT,CAVSRQGLDTIYF
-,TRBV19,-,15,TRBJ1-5,TGTGCCAGTAGTACCACGGGCGCGGGCAATCAGCCCCAGCATTTT,CASSTTGAGNQPQHF
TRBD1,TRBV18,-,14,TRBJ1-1,TGTGCCAGCTCACCACCGGGAGGGGGCAGGGAAGCTTTCTTT,CASSPPGGGREAFF
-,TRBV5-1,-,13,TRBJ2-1,TGCGCCAGCAGCGCTACAAGCTACAATGAGCAGTTCTTC,CASSATSYNEQFF
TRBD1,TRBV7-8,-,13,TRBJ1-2,TGTGCCAGCAGCCGGGACAGGATCGACGGCTACACCTTC,CASSRDRIDGYTF
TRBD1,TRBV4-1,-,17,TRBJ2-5,TGCGCCAGCAGCCAAGGAAGAGCGGACAGGGGGCAAGAGACCCAGTACTTC,CASSQGRADRGQETQYF
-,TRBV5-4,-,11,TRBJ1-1,TGTGCCAGCAGCTCAAACACTGAAGCTTTCTTT,CASSSNTEAFF
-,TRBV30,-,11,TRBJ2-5,TGTGCCTGGAGTGTAAGCACCACCCAGTACTTC,CAWSVSTTQYF
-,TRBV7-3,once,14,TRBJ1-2,TGTGCCAGCAGCTTAGGGCCAACCGGCTATGGCTACACCTTC,CASSLGPTGYGYTF
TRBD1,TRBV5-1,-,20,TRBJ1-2,TGCGCCAGCAGCCTACCGTTTGCCCGGGACAGGGGGCGCTTAGGCTATGGCTACACCTTC,CASSLPFARDRGRLGYGYTF
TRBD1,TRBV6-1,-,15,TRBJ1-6,TGTGCCAGCAGTCAGGCAGGACAGGGGTATTCACCCCTCCACTTT,CASSQAGQGYSPLHF
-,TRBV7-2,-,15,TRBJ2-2,TGTGCCAGCAGCTTAGCGGTCGTTGGGGCCGGGGAGCTGTTTTTT,CASSLAVVGAGELFF
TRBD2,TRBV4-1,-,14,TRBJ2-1,TGCGCCAGCAGCCTAAACCCTCTAGCGGGGGAGCAGTTCTTC,CASSLNPLAGEQFF
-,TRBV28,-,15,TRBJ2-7,TGTGCCAGCAGTCCCATCGGACCCGCCAATTACGAGCAGTACTTC,CASSPIGPANYEQYF
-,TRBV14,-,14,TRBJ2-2,TGTGCCAGCAGCCAAGGAGCGAACACCGGGGAGCTGTTTTTT,CASSQGANTGELFF
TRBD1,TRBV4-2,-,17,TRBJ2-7,TGTGCCAGCAGCCAAGCAGCGACAGGGGGCGCGACCTACGAGCAGTACTTC,CASSQAATGGATYEQYF
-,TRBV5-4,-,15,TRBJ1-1,TGTGCCAGCAGCCCTAAGCCCTTGATGAACACTGAAGCTTTCTTT,CASSPKPLMNTEAFF
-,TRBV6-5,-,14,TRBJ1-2,TGTGCCAGCAGTCCTATCCCCACGTTTCTCATCGGCGTGTTC,CASSPIPTFLIGVF